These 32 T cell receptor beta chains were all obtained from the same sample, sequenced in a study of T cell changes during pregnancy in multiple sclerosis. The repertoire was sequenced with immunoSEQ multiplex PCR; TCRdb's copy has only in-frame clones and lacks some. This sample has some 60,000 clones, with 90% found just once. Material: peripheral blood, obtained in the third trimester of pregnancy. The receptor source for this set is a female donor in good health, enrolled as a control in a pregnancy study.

CDR3 sequence (DNA): TGTGCCAGCAGTTCAGGTCCGCTTGGAAACACCATATATTTT. Encoded protein: CASSSGPLGNTIYF. The rearrangement uses TRBV28 and TRBJ1-3; D unresolved. The V end was cut by 4 bases, the J end by 3 bases, with 10 bases between. The CDR3 runs 14 residues. Per germline, CDR1 MDHEN and CDR2 SYDVKM. The full variable domain, in which reference TRBV28 and TRBJ1-3 provide the parts outside the CDR3, is DVKVTQSSRYLVKRTGEKVFLECVQDMDHENMFWYRQDPGLGLRLIYFSYDVKMKEKGDIPEGYSVSREKKERFSLILESASTNQTSMYLCASSSGPLGNTIYFGEGSWLTVV.

The CDR3 DNA reads TGTGCCGAGACAGGGGGCCCGAACACTGAAGCTTTCTTT. This codes for CAETGGPNTEAFF. The chain recombines TRBV5-4 with TRBJ1-1, with 10 bases fitting TRBD1. V trimming: 10 bases; J trimming: 1 base; junction bases outside the gene matches: 4. The CDR3 length is 13 residues. CDR1 and CDR2 from the germline V gene are SGHNT and YYREEE (reference sequence).

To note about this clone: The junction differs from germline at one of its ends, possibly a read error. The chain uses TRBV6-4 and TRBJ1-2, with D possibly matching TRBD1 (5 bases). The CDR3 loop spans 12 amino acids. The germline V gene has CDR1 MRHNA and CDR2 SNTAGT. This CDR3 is CASSDFSRQIFF. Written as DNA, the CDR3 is TGTGCCAGCAGTGACTTTAGCAGACAGATCTTCTTC.

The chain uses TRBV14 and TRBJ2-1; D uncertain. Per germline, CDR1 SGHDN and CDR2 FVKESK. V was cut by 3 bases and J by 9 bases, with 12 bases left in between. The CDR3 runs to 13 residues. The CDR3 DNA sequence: TGTGCCAGCAGCCAGTCGAGGTCGAGTGAGCAGTTCTTC. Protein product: CASSQSRSSEQFF. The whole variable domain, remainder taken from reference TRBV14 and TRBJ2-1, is EAGVTQFPSHSVIEKGQTVTLRCDPISGHDNLYWYRRVMGKEIKFLLHFVKESKQDESGMPNNRFLAERTGGTYSTLKVQPAELEDSGVYFCASSQSRSSEQFFGPGTRLTVL.

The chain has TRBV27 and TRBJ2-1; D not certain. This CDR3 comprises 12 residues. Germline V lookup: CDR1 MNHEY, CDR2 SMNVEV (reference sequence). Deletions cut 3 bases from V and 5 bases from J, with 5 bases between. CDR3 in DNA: TGTGCCAGCAGTTTCCGGGACAATGAGCAGTTCTTC. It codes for CASSFRDNEQFF.

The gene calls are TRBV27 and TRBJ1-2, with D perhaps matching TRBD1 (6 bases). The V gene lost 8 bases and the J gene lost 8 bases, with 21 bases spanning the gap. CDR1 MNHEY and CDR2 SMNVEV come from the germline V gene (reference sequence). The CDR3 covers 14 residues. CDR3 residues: CASGLQGLSTGYTF. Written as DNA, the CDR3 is TGTGCCAGCGGCCTACAGGGTCTTTCCACCGGCTACACCTTC.

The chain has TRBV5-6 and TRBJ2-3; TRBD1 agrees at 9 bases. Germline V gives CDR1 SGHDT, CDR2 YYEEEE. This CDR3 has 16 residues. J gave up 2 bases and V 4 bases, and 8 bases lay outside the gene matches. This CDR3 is CASSTRTGDHTDTQYF. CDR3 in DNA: TGTGCCAGCAGCACGAGGACAGGGGACCACACAGATACGCAGTATTTT.

The CDR3 nucleotides are TGTGCCAGCAGTGAACCGGGGGGCACAGATACGCAGTATTTT. This encodes CASSEPGGTDTQYF. This chain links TRBV6-1 with TRBJ2-3, with D maybe TRBD2 (6 bases). Germline CDR1 and CDR2: MNHNS and SASEGT. Trimming left V 2 bases short and J 1 base short, with 7 bases between. This CDR3 spans 14 amino acids.

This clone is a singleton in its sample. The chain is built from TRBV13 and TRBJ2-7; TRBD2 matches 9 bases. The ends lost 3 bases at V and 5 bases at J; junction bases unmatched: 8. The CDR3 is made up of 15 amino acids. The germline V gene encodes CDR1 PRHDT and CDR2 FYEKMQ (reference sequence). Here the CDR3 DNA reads TGTGCCAGCAGCTTCTCGGGTAGCGGGAGCCACGAGCAGTACTTC. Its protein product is CASSFSGSGSHEQYF.

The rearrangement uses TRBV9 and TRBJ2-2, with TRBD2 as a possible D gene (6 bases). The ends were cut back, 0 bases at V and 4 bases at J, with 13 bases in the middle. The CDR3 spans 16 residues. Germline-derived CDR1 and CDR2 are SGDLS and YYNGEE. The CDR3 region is CASSVEAGTVTGELFF. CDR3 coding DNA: TGTGCCAGCAGCGTAGAGGCGGGGACGGTCACCGGGGAGCTGTTTTTT.

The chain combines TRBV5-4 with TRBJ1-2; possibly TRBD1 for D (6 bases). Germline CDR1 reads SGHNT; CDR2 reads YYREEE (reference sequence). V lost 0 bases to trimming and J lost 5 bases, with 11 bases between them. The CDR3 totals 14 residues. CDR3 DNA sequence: TGTGCCAGCAGCTTGGAAGCGCAGGGGTATGGCTACACCTTC. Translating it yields CASSLEAQGYGYTF.

The CDR3 bases are TGTGCCAGCAGCCGTGGGACTAGCGGGGGGTATGAGCAGTTCTTC. Amino acid sequence: CASSRGTSGGYEQFF. V and J are TRBV11-2 and TRBJ2-1; 15 bases agree with TRBD2. The V and J ends lost 5 bases and 8 bases, in that order; junction bases with no gene match: 4. This CDR3 contains 15 residues. CDR1 SGHAT and CDR2 FQNNGV come from the germline V gene.

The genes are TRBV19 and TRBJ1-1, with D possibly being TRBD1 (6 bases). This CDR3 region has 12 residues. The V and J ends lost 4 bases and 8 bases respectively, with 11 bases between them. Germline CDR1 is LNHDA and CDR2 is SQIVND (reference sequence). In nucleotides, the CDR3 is TGTGCCAGTAGTACCTGGACAGCAGAAGCTTTCTTT. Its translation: CASSTWTAEAFF.

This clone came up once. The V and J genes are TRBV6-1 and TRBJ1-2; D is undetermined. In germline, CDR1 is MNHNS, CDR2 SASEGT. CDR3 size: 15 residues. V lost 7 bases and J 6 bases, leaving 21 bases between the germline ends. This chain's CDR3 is CASTDKGGMIHGYTF. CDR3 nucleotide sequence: TGTGCCAGCACTGACAAAGGAGGGATGATCCATGGCTACACCTTC.

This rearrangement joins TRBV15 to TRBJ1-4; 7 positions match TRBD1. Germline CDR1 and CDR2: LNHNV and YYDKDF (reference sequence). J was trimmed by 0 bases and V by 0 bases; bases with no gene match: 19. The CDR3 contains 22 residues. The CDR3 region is CATSRDSLRDPGGIATNEKLFF. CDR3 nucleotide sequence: TGTGCCACCAGCAGAGATTCTCTTCGGGACCCAGGGGGGATTGCAACTAATGAAAAACTGTTTTTT. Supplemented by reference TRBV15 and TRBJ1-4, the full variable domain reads DAMVIQNPRYQVTQFGKPVTLSCSQTLNHNVMYWYQQKSSQAPKLLFHYYDKDFNNEADTPDNFQSRRPNTSFCFLDIRSPGLGDTAMYLCATSRDSLRDPGGIATNEKLFFGSGTQLSVL.

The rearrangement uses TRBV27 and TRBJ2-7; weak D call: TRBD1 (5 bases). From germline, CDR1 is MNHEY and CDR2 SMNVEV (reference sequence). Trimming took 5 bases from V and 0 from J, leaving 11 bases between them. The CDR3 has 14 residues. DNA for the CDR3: TGTGCCAGCAGTCCAATACAGGTCTCCTACGAGCAGTACTTC. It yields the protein CASSPIQVSYEQYF.

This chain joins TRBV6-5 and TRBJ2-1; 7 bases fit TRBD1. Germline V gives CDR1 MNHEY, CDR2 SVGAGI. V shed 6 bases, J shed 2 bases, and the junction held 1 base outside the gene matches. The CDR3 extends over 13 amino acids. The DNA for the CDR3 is TGTGCCAGCAGGGGGACAGCCTACAATGAGCAGTTCTTC. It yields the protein CASRGTAYNEQFF.

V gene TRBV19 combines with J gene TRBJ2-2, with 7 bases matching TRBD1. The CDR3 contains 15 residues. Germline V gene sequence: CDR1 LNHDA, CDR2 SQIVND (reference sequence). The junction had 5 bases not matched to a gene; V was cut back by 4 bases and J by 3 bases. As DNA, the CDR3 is TGTGCCAGTAGTAAGGGTCAGGGGGACACCGGGGAGCTGTTTTTT. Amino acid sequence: CASSKGQGDTGELFF.

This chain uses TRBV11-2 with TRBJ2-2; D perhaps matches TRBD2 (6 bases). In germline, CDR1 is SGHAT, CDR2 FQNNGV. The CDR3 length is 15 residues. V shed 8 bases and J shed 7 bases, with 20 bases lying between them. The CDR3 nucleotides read TGTGCCAGCCCACCCCCTACGGGAGCGGACGGGGAGCTGTTTTTT. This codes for CASPPPTGADGELFF.

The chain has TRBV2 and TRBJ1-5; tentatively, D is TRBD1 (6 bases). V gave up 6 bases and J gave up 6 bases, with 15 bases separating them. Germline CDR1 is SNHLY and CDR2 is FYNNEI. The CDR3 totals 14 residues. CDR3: CASRAQGSVQPQHF. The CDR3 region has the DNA TGTGCCAGCAGGGCACAGGGTTCGGTTCAGCCCCAGCATTTT.

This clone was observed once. The CDR3 spells CATSRGTGVNQPQHF. CDR3 sequence (DNA): TGTGCCACCAGCAGAGGGACAGGGGTCAATCAGCCCCAGCATTTT. The chain carries TRBV15 and TRBJ1-5; 9 bases are shared with TRBD1. The CDR3 extends over 15 amino acids. Trimming removed 1 base from V and 3 bases from J; junction bases left unmatched: 1. The germline V gene encodes CDR1 LNHNV and CDR2 YYDKDF (reference sequence). Variable domain in full (rest from reference TRBV15 and TRBJ1-5): DAMVIQNPRYQVTQFGKPVTLSCSQTLNHNVMYWYQQKSSQAPKLLFHYYDKDFNNEADTPDNFQSRRPNTSFCFLDIRSPGLGDTAMYLCATSRGTGVNQPQHFGDGTRLSIL.

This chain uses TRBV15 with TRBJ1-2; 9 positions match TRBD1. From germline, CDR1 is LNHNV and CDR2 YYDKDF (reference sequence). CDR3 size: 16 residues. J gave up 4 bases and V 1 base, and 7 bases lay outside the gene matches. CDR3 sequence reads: CATSRVGTGGAYGYTF. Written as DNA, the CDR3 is TGTGCCACCAGCAGAGTCGGAACAGGGGGCGCCTATGGCTACACCTTC.

CDR3 in DNA: TGTGCCAGCAGAAAGGGGGCGCGAGGAAACACCATATATTTT. Protein product: CASRKGARGNTIYF. The gene calls are TRBV25-1 and TRBJ1-3; 7 positions agree with TRBD1. The V gene end was trimmed by 6 bases and the J gene end by 4 bases; junction bases not matched to a gene: 6. The CDR3 covers 14 residues. Germline CDR1 MGHDK, CDR2 SYGVNS. Based on the CDR3 plus reference TRBV25-1 and TRBJ1-3, the full variable domain is EADIYQTPRYLVIGTGKKITLECSQTMGHDKMYWYQQDPGMELHLIHYSYGVNSTEKGDLSSESTVSRIRTEHFPLTLESARPSHTSQYLCASRKGARGNTIYFGEGSWLTVV.

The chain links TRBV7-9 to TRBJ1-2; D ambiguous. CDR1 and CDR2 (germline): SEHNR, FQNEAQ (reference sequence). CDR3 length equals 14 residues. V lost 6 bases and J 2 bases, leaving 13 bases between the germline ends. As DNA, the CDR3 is TGTGCCAGCAGATCGGGAGATTTCAACTATGGCTACACCTTC. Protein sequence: CASRSGDFNYGYTF.

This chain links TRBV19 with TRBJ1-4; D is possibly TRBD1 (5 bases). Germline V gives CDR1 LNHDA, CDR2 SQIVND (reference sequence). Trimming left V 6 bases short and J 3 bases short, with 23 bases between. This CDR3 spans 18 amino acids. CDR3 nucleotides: TGTGCCAGTAGCTCAATAGGCAGGGAATGGGCAGCTAATGAAAAACTGTTTTTT. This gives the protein CASSSIGREWAANEKLFF.

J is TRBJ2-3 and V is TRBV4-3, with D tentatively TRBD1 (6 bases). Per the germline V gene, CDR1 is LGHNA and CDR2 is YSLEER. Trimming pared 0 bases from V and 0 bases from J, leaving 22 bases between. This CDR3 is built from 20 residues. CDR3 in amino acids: CASSQDGGLSPLASTDTQYF. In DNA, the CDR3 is TGCGCCAGCAGCCAAGATGGGGGCCTTTCCCCCCTCGCGAGCACAGATACGCAGTATTTT.

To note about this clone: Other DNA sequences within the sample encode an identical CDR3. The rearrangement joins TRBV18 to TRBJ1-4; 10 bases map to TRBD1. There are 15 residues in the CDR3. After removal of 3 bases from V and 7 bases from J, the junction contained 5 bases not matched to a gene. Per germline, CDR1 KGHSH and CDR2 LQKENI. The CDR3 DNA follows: TGTGCCAGCTCACCGACCGGGACAGGGGTTGAAAAACTGTTTTTT. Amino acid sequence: CASSPTGTGVEKLFF.

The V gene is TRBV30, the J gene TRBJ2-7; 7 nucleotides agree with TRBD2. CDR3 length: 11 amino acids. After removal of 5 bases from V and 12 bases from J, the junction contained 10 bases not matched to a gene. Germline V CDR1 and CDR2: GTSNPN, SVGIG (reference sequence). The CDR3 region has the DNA TGTGCCTGGTTCGAGAGGGGAGGGCTGTACTTC. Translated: CAWFERGGLYF.

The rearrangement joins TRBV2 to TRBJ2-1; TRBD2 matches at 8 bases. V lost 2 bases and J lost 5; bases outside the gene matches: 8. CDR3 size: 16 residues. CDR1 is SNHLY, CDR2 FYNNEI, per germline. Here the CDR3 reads CASSEFSGGSNNEQFF. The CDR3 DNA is TGTGCCAGCAGTGAATTTTCGGGAGGGTCCAACAATGAGCAGTTCTTC.

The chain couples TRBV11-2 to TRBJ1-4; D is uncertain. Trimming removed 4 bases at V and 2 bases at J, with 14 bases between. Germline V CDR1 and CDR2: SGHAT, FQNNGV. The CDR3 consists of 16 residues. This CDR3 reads CASSSLAGYTNEKLFF. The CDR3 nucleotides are TGTGCCAGCAGCTCCCTAGCGGGGTACACTAATGAAAAACTGTTTTTT.

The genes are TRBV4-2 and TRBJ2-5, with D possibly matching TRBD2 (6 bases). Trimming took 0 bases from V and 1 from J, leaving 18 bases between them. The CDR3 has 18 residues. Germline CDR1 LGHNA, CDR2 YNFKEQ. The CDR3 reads CASSQDTKTGEVQETQYF. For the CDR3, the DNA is TGTGCCAGCAGCCAAGATACGAAAACGGGGGAAGTCCAAGAGACCCAGTACTTC.

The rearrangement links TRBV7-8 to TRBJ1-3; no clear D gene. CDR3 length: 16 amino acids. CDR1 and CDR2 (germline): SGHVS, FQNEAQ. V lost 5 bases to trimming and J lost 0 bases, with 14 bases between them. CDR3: CASSPVVTISGNTIYF. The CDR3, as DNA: TGTGCCAGCAGCCCAGTAGTTACTATCTCTGGAAACACCATATATTTT.